Below are 2 T cell receptor beta chains sequenced from a single sample in a study of early T cells in non-severe SARS-CoV-2 infection. TCRdb reprocessed the 5' RACE reads via MiXCR and lists one record per CDR3 protein. The sample lists 74,000 or so distinct CDR3 sequences; approximately 10% were seen once. Sequences were obtained from whole blood. All receptors come from an adult who was a healthcare worker with PCR-confirmed SARS-CoV-2 infection or an uninfected control (not recorded which).

The sample holds a few counts of this clonotype. The chain combines TRBV2 with TRBJ2-7; 7 positions match TRBD1. V trimming: 8 bases; J trimming: 3 bases; junction bases outside the gene matches: 7. CDR1 is SNHLY and CDR2 is FYNNEI in the germline V gene. The CDR3 runs 13 residues. The CDR3 nucleotides read TGTGCCAGCTCTGGACAGGAGTTCTACGAGCAGTACTTC. Its translation is CASSGQEFYEQYF.

This sequence joins TRBV5-6 and TRBJ2-1, with D possibly being TRBD1 or TRBD2 (5 bases each). Germline CDR1 reads SGHDT; CDR2 reads YYEEEE. Trimming shortened V by 4 bases and J by 7 bases, and 18 bases separated the two germline ends. There are 15 residues in the CDR3. The CDR3 DNA sequence: TGTGCCAGCAGCCTGAGGGGTCCCAATCCGAATGAGCAGTTCTTC. Residues: CASSLRGPNPNEQFF.